Listed below are T cell receptor beta chains from one sample, sequenced in a study of blood T cell repertoires in COVID-19. Only in-frame clones appear in the TCRdb table, and some are missing; sequencing was by immunoSEQ multiplex PCR. The sample lists over 20,000 clones, roughly 83% occurring once. Specimen: peripheral blood. The receptor set was obtained from a man between 65 and 85 years old with acute or convalescent COVID-19. CDR3s include the opening cysteine and the closing phenylalanine or tryptophan. The order of the fields is CDR3 DNA, CDR3 protein, D gene, J gene, CDR3 length, clone size, V gene. The D gene is left open where the match is weak. The size of a clone is reported for some rows only, either as once, few or many, or as a class for expanded clones.

CDR3 DNA: TGCGCCAGCAGCCGGACAGGGTGGAGGGAGACCCAGTACTTC; CDR3 protein: CASSRTGWRETQYF; D gene: TRBD1; J gene: TRBJ2-5; CDR3 length: 14; clone size: .; V gene: TRBV4-1
CDR3 DNA: TGTGCCTGGAGTGTACAAGTGAACACTGAAGCTTTCTTT; CDR3 protein: CAWSVQVNTEAFF; D gene: .; J gene: TRBJ1-1; CDR3 length: 13; clone size: .; V gene: TRBV30
CDR3 DNA: TGTGCCAGCAGTCTCTGGAGGGACGGGGCAACTAATGAAAAACTGTTTTTT; CDR3 protein: CASSLWRDGATNEKLFF; D gene: .; J gene: TRBJ1-4; CDR3 length: 17; clone size: .; V gene: TRBV27
CDR3 DNA: TGTGCCATCAGTGAGTCGAAAGGGGCGGATGGCTACACCTTC; CDR3 protein: CAISESKGADGYTF; D gene: .; J gene: TRBJ1-2; CDR3 length: 14; clone size: .; V gene: TRBV10-3
CDR3 DNA: TGTGCCAGTAGTATACCAACGACAGGAATCACAGATACGCAGTATTTT; CDR3 protein: CASSIPTTGITDTQYF; D gene: .; J gene: TRBJ2-3; CDR3 length: 16; clone size: .; V gene: TRBV19
CDR3 DNA: TGTGCCACCAGTGACCCGGACTGGAATGAGCAGTTCTTC; CDR3 protein: CATSDPDWNEQFF; D gene: .; J gene: TRBJ2-1; CDR3 length: 13; clone size: .; V gene: TRBV24-1
CDR3 DNA: TGTGCCAGCCGGAGGGGACAGAGGATTGAAGCTTTCTTT; CDR3 protein: CASRRGQRIEAFF; D gene: TRBD1; J gene: TRBJ1-1; CDR3 length: 13; clone size: .; V gene: TRBV28
CDR3 DNA: TGTGCCAGCAGCTTAGTTGGCGGCTCCTACGAGCAGTACTTC; CDR3 protein: CASSLVGGSYEQYF; D gene: .; J gene: TRBJ2-7; CDR3 length: 14; clone size: .; V gene: TRBV7-2
CDR3 DNA: TGTGCCAGCAGTTATGCGGGAGTTGGCGGGGTGAAGTTCTTC; CDR3 protein: CASSYAGVGGVKFF; D gene: TRBD2; J gene: TRBJ2-1; CDR3 length: 14; clone size: .; V gene: TRBV6-2/TRBV6-3
CDR3 DNA: TGTGCCAGCAGTTCTGAGGAATATTCACCCCTCCACTTT; CDR3 protein: CASSSEEYSPLHF; D gene: .; J gene: TRBJ1-6; CDR3 length: 13; clone size: .; V gene: TRBV2
CDR3 DNA: TGTGCCAGCAGTGATCGGTCCTATAATTCACCCCTCCACTTT; CDR3 protein: CASSDRSYNSPLHF; D gene: .; J gene: TRBJ1-6; CDR3 length: 14; clone size: .; V gene: TRBV2
CDR3 DNA: TGTGCCAGTAGTACCTCCCTCTCTGGAAACACCATATATTTT; CDR3 protein: CASSTSLSGNTIYF; D gene: .; J gene: TRBJ1-3; CDR3 length: 14; clone size: .; V gene: TRBV19
CDR3 DNA: TGTGCCTGGAGTGCCCCCGATGAAAAACTGTTTTTT; CDR3 protein: CAWSAPDEKLFF; D gene: .; J gene: TRBJ1-4; CDR3 length: 12; clone size: .; V gene: TRBV30
CDR3 DNA: TGCGCCAGCAGCCAGGAGAGCGGGAGGTTCGGGGAGCTGTTTTTT; CDR3 protein: CASSQESGRFGELFF; D gene: TRBD2; J gene: TRBJ2-2; CDR3 length: 15; clone size: few; V gene: TRBV4-3
CDR3 DNA: TGTGCCAGCAGTTTATCCCAACAGCCCCAGCATTTT; CDR3 protein: CASSLSQQPQHF; D gene: .; J gene: TRBJ1-5; CDR3 length: 12; clone size: .; V gene: TRBV28
CDR3 DNA: TGCGCCAGCAGCTCCGGGACTAGCGGGAGGTCCTTTGGGTACGAGCAGTACTTC; CDR3 protein: CASSSGTSGRSFGYEQYF; D gene: TRBD2; J gene: TRBJ2-7; CDR3 length: 18; clone size: .; V gene: TRBV5-1
CDR3 DNA: TGCGCCAGCAGCCGGACAGTCTCCCAAGGAAACTATGGCTACACCTTC; CDR3 protein: CASSRTVSQGNYGYTF; D gene: .; J gene: TRBJ1-2; CDR3 length: 16; clone size: few; V gene: TRBV4-3
CDR3 DNA: TGTGCCAGCAGCCGGGGTGGGTGGCTGAACACTGAAGCTTTCTTT; CDR3 protein: CASSRGGWLNTEAFF; D gene: .; J gene: TRBJ1-1; CDR3 length: 15; clone size: few; V gene: TRBV7-6
CDR3 DNA: TGCAGCGTTCCCGGGACTAGCGGGAGAGAGACCCAGTACTTC; CDR3 protein: CSVPGTSGRETQYF; D gene: TRBD2; J gene: TRBJ2-5; CDR3 length: 14; clone size: .; V gene: TRBV29-1
CDR3 DNA: TGTGCCAGCAGCTTCCTAAACACTGAAGCTTTCTTT; CDR3 protein: CASSFLNTEAFF; D gene: .; J gene: TRBJ1-1; CDR3 length: 12; clone size: .; V gene: TRBV7-9
CDR3 DNA: TGTGCCAGCAGCTCGACAGGGATCGGCAATCAGCCCCAGCATTTT; CDR3 protein: CASSSTGIGNQPQHF; D gene: TRBD1; J gene: TRBJ1-5; CDR3 length: 15; clone size: once; V gene: TRBV7-8
CDR3 DNA: TGTGCCAGCAGCCCCGGACAGACCAGCAATCAGCCCCAGCATTTT; CDR3 protein: CASSPGQTSNQPQHF; D gene: .; J gene: TRBJ1-5; CDR3 length: 15; clone size: .; V gene: TRBV7-2
CDR3 DNA: TGTGCCAGCAGTCATCGACGGAGGACTAATTACAATGAGCAGTTCTTC; CDR3 protein: CASSHRRRTNYNEQFF; D gene: .; J gene: TRBJ2-1; CDR3 length: 16; clone size: .; V gene: TRBV6-2/TRBV6-3
CDR3 DNA: TGTGCCAGCAGTGCAGGGTGGTTCTCTGGCTACACCTTC; CDR3 protein: CASSAGWFSGYTF; D gene: .; J gene: TRBJ1-2; CDR3 length: 13; clone size: .; V gene: TRBV25-1
CDR3 DNA: TGTGCCAGCAGCCAAGTTAGTAGCGGGAGATGGGAGACCCAGTACTTC; CDR3 protein: CASSQVSSGRWETQYF; D gene: TRBD2; J gene: TRBJ2-5; CDR3 length: 16; clone size: once; V gene: TRBV4-2
CDR3 DNA: TGTGCCAGCAGCCACGGGTTCACTGAAGCTTTCTTT; CDR3 protein: CASSHGFTEAFF; D gene: .; J gene: TRBJ1-1; CDR3 length: 12; clone size: .; V gene: TRBV4-2
CDR3 DNA: TGTGCCAGCAGCCCCCAGAGGGGGGGAGGTAGCAATCAGCCCCAGCATTTT; CDR3 protein: CASSPQRGGGSNQPQHF; D gene: .; J gene: TRBJ1-5; CDR3 length: 17; clone size: medium-sized; V gene: TRBV4-2
CDR3 DNA: TGTGCCAGCAGTCCAGGGGGAATAGACAATGAGCAGTTCTTC; CDR3 protein: CASSPGGIDNEQFF; D gene: TRBD1; J gene: TRBJ2-1; CDR3 length: 14; clone size: .; V gene: TRBV27
CDR3 DNA: TGTGCCAGCAGCTTGGCCGGTGGAGGGGACACTGAAGCTTTCTTT; CDR3 protein: CASSLAGGGDTEAFF; D gene: .; J gene: TRBJ1-1; CDR3 length: 15; clone size: .; V gene: TRBV5-5
CDR3 DNA: TGTGCCAGCAGGATGGAGGACCACGCGACCGGGGAGCTGTTTTTT; CDR3 protein: CASRMEDHATGELFF; D gene: .; J gene: TRBJ2-2; CDR3 length: 15; clone size: .; V gene: TRBV2
CDR3 DNA: TGTGCCAGCAGCAGGGAGGGGAACACTGAAGCTTTCTTT; CDR3 protein: CASSREGNTEAFF; D gene: .; J gene: TRBJ1-1; CDR3 length: 13; clone size: .; V gene: TRBV11-3
CDR3 DNA: TGTGCCAGCAGCTTCAACCCCTCGGGTGAGCAGTTCTTC; CDR3 protein: CASSFNPSGEQFF; D gene: .; J gene: TRBJ2-1; CDR3 length: 13; clone size: .; V gene: TRBV9
CDR3 DNA: TGTGCCAGTAGTATAGGGCTAGCGGGAACAGATACGCAGTATTTT; CDR3 protein: CASSIGLAGTDTQYF; D gene: TRBD2; J gene: TRBJ2-3; CDR3 length: 15; clone size: .; V gene: TRBV19
CDR3 DNA: TGTGCCAGCAGTGAGCAGGGGGTGATGAACACTGAAGCTTTCTTT; CDR3 protein: CASSEQGVMNTEAFF; D gene: TRBD1; J gene: TRBJ1-1; CDR3 length: 15; clone size: .; V gene: TRBV2
CDR3 DNA: TGTGCCAGCAGCCGGGAGACAGGGGGGACTAATGAAAAACTGTTTTTT; CDR3 protein: CASSRETGGTNEKLFF; D gene: TRBD1; J gene: TRBJ1-4; CDR3 length: 16; clone size: .; V gene: TRBV3-1/TRBV3-2
CDR3 DNA: TGTGCCAGCGGCGAGACGGGGGGAGGCACCATATATTTT; CDR3 protein: CASGETGGGTIYF; D gene: .; J gene: TRBJ1-3; CDR3 length: 13; clone size: few; V gene: TRBV25-1
CDR3 DNA: TGTGCCAGCAGCATGGGACTAGCGAGGAACACCGGGGAGCTGTTTTTT; CDR3 protein: CASSMGLARNTGELFF; D gene: TRBD2; J gene: TRBJ2-2; CDR3 length: 16; clone size: .; V gene: TRBV7-2
CDR3 DNA: TGTGCCACCAGGGCCGGGACAGGGGGCGTGGAGACCCAGTACTTC; CDR3 protein: CATRAGTGGVETQYF; D gene: TRBD1; J gene: TRBJ2-5; CDR3 length: 15; clone size: once; V gene: TRBV15
CDR3 DNA: TGTGCCAGCAGCTTGAAGGGACTAGCGGGGTCTCGCGAGCAGTACTTC; CDR3 protein: CASSLKGLAGSREQYF; D gene: TRBD2; J gene: TRBJ2-7; CDR3 length: 16; clone size: .; V gene: TRBV5-8
CDR3 DNA: TGTGCCAGCAGCTTAGTCCTAGCGGAGGATGAGCAGTTCTTC; CDR3 protein: CASSLVLAEDEQFF; D gene: TRBD2; J gene: TRBJ2-1; CDR3 length: 14; clone size: few; V gene: TRBV7-2
CDR3 DNA: TGTGCCAGCAGCCAAGACCAACTGGGACTCTCGAACACTGAAGCTTTCTTT; CDR3 protein: CASSQDQLGLSNTEAFF; D gene: .; J gene: TRBJ1-1; CDR3 length: 17; clone size: .; V gene: TRBV14
CDR3 DNA: TGTGCCAGTAGTATCCCCACAGGTCAGGGGAACATTCAGTACTTC; CDR3 protein: CASSIPTGQGNIQYF; D gene: .; J gene: TRBJ2-4; CDR3 length: 15; clone size: .; V gene: TRBV19
CDR3 DNA: TGTGCCACCAGCCCGGTTGGAACTAATGAAAAACTGTTTTTT; CDR3 protein: CATSPVGTNEKLFF; D gene: .; J gene: TRBJ1-4; CDR3 length: 14; clone size: .; V gene: TRBV15
CDR3 DNA: TGTGCCAGCAGCTGGGAGACAGGGGAAATCGGCTACACCTTC; CDR3 protein: CASSWETGEIGYTF; D gene: TRBD1; J gene: TRBJ1-2; CDR3 length: 14; clone size: .; V gene: TRBV5-5
CDR3 DNA: TGTGCCAGCAGTCCACTTAACACAGATACGCAGTATTTT; CDR3 protein: CASSPLNTDTQYF; D gene: .; J gene: TRBJ2-3; CDR3 length: 13; clone size: .; V gene: TRBV27
CDR3 DNA: TGTGCCATCACACCTGGGCTCAGGTATGGCTACACCTTC; CDR3 protein: CAITPGLRYGYTF; D gene: .; J gene: TRBJ1-2; CDR3 length: 13; clone size: .; V gene: TRBV10-3
CDR3 DNA: TGTGCCAGCTCAACAACACAATCCTCTGGAAACACCATATATTTT; CDR3 protein: CASSTTQSSGNTIYF; D gene: .; J gene: TRBJ1-3; CDR3 length: 15; clone size: .; V gene: TRBV18
CDR3 DNA: TGCGCCAGCAGCCCCGAAGGAGCGGGAGGTTCCTACGAGCAGTACTTC; CDR3 protein: CASSPEGAGGSYEQYF; D gene: TRBD2; J gene: TRBJ2-7; CDR3 length: 16; clone size: once; V gene: TRBV5-1
CDR3 DNA: TGTGCCAGCAGCCAAGGGGGAGCTTCCTATGGCTACACCTTC; CDR3 protein: CASSQGGASYGYTF; D gene: .; J gene: TRBJ1-2; CDR3 length: 14; clone size: once; V gene: TRBV3-1/TRBV3-2
CDR3 DNA: TGTGCCAGCAGCCTCCGAACGGGTATTGGGGAAAAACTGTTTTTT; CDR3 protein: CASSLRTGIGEKLFF; D gene: .; J gene: TRBJ1-4; CDR3 length: 15; clone size: .; V gene: TRBV14
CDR3 DNA: TGTGCCGGGACTCCGCGGGAAGGCTCCCTCGAGCAGTACTTC; CDR3 protein: CAGTPREGSLEQYF; D gene: .; J gene: TRBJ2-7; CDR3 length: 14; clone size: .; V gene: TRBV2
CDR3 DNA: TGCAGCGTTCATAGAGGCACAGATACGCAGTATTTT; CDR3 protein: CSVHRGTDTQYF; D gene: .; J gene: TRBJ2-3; CDR3 length: 12; clone size: .; V gene: TRBV29-1
CDR3 DNA: TGTGCCAGCAGTGTACTAGCGCTAAATGAGCAGTTCTTC; CDR3 protein: CASSVLALNEQFF; D gene: TRBD2; J gene: TRBJ2-1; CDR3 length: 13; clone size: .; V gene: TRBV6-2/TRBV6-3